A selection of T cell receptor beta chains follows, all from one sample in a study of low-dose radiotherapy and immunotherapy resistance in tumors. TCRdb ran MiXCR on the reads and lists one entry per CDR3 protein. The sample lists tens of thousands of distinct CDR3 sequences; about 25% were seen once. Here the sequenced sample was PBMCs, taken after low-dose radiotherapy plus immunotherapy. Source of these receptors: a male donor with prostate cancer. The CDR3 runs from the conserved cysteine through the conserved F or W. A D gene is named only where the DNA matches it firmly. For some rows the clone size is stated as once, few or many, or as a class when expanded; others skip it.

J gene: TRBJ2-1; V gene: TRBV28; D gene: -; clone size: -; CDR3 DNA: TGTGCCAGCTCGTTAGTCTGGGGGCAGGGGATCAATGAGCAGTTCTTC; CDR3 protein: CASSLVWGQGINEQFF
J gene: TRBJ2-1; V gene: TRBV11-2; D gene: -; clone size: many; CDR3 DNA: TGTGCCAGCAGCCCCCTAAAATTTTCGCGGGGTAAAAATGAGCAGTTCTTC; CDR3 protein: CASSPLKFSRGKNEQFF
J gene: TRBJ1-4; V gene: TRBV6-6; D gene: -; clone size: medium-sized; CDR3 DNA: TGTGCCAGCAGGGACTTTGCAACTAATGAAAAACTGTTTTTT; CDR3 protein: CASRDFATNEKLFF
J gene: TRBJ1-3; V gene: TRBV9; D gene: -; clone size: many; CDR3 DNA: TGTGCCAGCAGCGTTAACAGCAACCCCTCGGGGGGAAACACCATATATTTT; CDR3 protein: CASSVNSNPSGGNTIYF
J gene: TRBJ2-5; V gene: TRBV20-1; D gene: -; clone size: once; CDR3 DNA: TGCAGTGCCCTCCCCCTAGGAGAGACCCAGTACTTC; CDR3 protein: CSALPLGETQYF
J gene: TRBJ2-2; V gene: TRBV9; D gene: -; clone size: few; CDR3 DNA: -; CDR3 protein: CASSVAQLGKNTGELFFF
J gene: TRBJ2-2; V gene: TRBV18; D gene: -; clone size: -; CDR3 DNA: TGTGCCAGCTCACCAGGCCAGAACACCGGGGAGCTGTTTTTT; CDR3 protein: CASSPGQNTGELFF
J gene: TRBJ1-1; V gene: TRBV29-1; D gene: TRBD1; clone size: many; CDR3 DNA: TGCAGCACACCGGCGGACAGGGTATCTGAAGCTTTCTTT; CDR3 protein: CSTPADRVSEAFF
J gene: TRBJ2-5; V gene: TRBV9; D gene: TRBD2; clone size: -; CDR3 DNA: TGTGCCAGCAGCGCCCTAGCGGGGCCACAAGAGACCCAGTACTTC; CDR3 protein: CASSALAGPQETQYF
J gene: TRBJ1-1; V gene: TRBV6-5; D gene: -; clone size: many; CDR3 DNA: TGTGCCAGCAGTTACCCGGGTAACACTGAAGCTTTCTTT; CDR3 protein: CASSYPGNTEAFF
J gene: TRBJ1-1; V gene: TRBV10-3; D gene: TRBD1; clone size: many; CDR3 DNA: TGTGCCATCAGTGACGTTACAGGGGGCACTGAAGCTTTCTTT; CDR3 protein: CAISDVTGGTEAFF
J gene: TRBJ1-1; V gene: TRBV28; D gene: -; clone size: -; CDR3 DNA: TGTGCCCGCAGCCCGCGGGGAACTGAAGCTTTCTTT; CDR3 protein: CARSPRGTEAFF
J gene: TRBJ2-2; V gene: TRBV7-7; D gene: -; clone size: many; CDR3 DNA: TGTGCCAGCAGCTTAGCGGGCACCGGGGAGCTGTTTTTT; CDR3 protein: CASSLAGTGELFF
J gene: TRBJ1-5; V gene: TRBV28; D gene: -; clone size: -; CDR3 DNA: TGTGCCAGCAGAAGAACACTCTTTTTCAATCAGCCCCAGCATTTT; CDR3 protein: CASRRTLFFNQPQHF
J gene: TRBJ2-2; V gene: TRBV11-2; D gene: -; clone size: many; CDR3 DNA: TGTGCCAGCAGCTTAAGGGGGGCGAGCACCGGGGAGCTGTTTTTT; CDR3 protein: CASSLRGASTGELFF
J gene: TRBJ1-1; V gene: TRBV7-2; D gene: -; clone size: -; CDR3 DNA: TGTGCCAGCAGCTTAGCCGGGAACACTGAAGCTTTCTTT; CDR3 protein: CASSLAGNTEAFF
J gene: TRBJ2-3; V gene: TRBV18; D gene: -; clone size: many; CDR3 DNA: TGTGCCAGCTCACCTGGCTTCGGGTCCGGAGTACCAACAGATACGCAGTATTTT; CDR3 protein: CASSPGFGSGVPTDTQYF
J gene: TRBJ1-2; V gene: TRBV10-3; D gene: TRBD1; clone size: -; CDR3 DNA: TGTGCCATCAGTACCGGGACAGAGAATTATGGCTACACCTTC; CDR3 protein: CAISTGTENYGYTF
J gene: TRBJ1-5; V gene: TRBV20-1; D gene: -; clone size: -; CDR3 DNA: TGCAGTGCTAGAGATCCCGGCCCCCGGGGGGCGGCTGGTCAGCCCCAGCATTTT; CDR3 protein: CSARDPGPRGAAGQPQHF
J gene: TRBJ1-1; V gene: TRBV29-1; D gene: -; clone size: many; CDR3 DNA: TGCAGCGCCGAGAGGGGGGAGGGCACTGAAGCTTTCTTT; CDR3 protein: CSAERGEGTEAFF
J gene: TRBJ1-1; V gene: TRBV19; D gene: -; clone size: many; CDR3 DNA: TGTGCCAGTAGTGACCGGAGGGCCCTGAACACTGAAGCTTTCTTT; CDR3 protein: CASSDRRALNTEAFF
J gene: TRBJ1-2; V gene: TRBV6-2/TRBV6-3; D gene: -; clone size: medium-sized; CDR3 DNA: TGTGCCAGCAGTTACTCGGGATCGAACTATGGCTACACCTTC; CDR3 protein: CASSYSGSNYGYTF
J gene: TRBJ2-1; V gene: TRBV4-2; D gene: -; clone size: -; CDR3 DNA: TGTGCCAGCAGCCAAGATGGGCACGGGGGCGAGCAGTTCTTC; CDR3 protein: CASSQDGHGGEQFF
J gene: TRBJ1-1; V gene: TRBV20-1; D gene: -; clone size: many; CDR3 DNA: TGCAGTGCTTATACTCGGAGCACTGAAGCTTTCTTT; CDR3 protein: CSAYTRSTEAFF
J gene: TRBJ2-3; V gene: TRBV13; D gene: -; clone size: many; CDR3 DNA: TGTGCCAGCAGTGAAGCCCACCTGGACCTGAGTAGCACAGATACGCAGTATTTT; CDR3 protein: CASSEAHLDLSSTDTQYF
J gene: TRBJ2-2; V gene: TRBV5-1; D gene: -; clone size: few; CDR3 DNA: TGCGCCAGCATGGTCGGGTCGGTAAACACCGGGGAGCTGTTTTTT; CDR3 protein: CASMVGSVNTGELFF
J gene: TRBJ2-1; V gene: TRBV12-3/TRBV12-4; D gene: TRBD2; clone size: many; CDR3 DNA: TGTGCCAGCAGTTTTGGCCTGGCGGGGGGGCTGCACAATGAGCAGTTCTTC; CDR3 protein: CASSFGLAGGLHNEQFF
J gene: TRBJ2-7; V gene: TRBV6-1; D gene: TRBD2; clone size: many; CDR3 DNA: TGTGCCAGCAACGGCGGGAGCTCCTACGAGCAGTACTTC; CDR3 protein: CASNGGSSYEQYF
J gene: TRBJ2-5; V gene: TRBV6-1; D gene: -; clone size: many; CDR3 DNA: TGTGCCAGCGGGAGTCGCGGGACCCACCAAGAGACCCAGTACTTC; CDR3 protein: CASGSRGTHQETQYF
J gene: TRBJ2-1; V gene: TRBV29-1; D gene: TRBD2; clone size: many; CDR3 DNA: TGCAGCGTTGAACTGCGGGAGAATTCCTACAATGAGCAGTTCTTC; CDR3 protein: CSVELRENSYNEQFF
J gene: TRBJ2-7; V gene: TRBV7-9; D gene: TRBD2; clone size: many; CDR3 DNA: TGTGCCAGCAGCCTAGGACTAGACATTTACGAGCAGTACTTC; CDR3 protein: CASSLGLDIYEQYF
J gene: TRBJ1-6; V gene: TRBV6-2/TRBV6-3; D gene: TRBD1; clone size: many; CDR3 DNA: TGTGCCAGCAGTTACTCGCGACAGGGGAATTCACCCCTCCACTTT; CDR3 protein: CASSYSRQGNSPLHF
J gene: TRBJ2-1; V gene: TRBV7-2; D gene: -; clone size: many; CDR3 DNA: TGTGCCAGCAGCTTTTATAACAATGAGCAGTTCTTC; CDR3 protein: CASSFYNNEQFF
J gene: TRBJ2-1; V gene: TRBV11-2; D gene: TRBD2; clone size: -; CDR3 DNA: TGTGCCAGCAGCTCTCGACCCGGGACTAGCGCTATCCGCTCCTACAATGAGCAGTTCTTC; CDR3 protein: CASSSRPGTSAIRSYNEQFF
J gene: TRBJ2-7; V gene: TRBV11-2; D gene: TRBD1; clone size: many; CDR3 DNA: TGTGCCAGCAGCTTAGTGTTGGGACAGGGGAACGAGCAGTACTTC; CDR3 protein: CASSLVLGQGNEQYF
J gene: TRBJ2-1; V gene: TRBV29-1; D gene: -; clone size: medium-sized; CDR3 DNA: TGCAGCGCCCCAGCGGCAGGGTGGAATGAGCAGTTCTTC; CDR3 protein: CSAPAAGWNEQFF
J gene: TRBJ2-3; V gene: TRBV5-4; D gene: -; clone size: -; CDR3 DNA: TGTGCCAGCAGCAAGGAGAGGGGGACAGATACGCAGTATTTT; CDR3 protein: CASSKERGTDTQYF
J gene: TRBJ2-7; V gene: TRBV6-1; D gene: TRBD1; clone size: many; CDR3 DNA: TGTGCCAGCAGGGAAACAGGGGGCGGGAGCTACGAGCAGTACTTC; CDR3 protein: CASRETGGGSYEQYF
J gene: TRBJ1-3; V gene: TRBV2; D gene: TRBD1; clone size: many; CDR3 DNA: TGTGCCAGCAGCCGCCACAGGGGTGAAGGAAACACCATATATTTT; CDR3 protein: CASSRHRGEGNTIYF
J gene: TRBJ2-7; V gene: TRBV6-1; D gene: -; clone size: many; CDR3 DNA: TGTGCCAGCAGTGAAGTCGCGGAATTCGAGCAGTACTTC; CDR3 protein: CASSEVAEFEQYF
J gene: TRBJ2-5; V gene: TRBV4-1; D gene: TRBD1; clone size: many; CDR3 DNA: TGCGCCAGCAGCCATTCCGGGGGACAGGGATTCGAGACCCAGTACTTC; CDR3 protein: CASSHSGGQGFETQYF
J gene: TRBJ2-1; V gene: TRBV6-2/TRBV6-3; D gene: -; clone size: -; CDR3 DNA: TGTGCCAGCATTGAAGGGGGGAGCTCCTACAATGAGCAGTTCTTC; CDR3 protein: CASIEGGSSYNEQFF
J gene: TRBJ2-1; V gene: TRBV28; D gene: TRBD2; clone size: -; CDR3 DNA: TGTGCCAGCAGTTCTAGCGGGGCACAGGGGGAGCAGTTCTTC; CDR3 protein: CASSSSGAQGEQFF
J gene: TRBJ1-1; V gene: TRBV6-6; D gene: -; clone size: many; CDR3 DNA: TGTGCCAGCAGCAAACGGACGATGAACACTGAAGCTTTCTTT; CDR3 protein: CASSKRTMNTEAFF